The 32 T cell receptor beta chains in this list originate from one sample, sequenced in a study of blood T cell repertoires in COVID-19. The repertoire was sequenced with immunoSEQ multiplex PCR; TCRdb's copy has only in-frame clones and lacks some. In the table there are 240,000 or so clones, roughly 83% of which are singletons. Material for sequencing was peripheral blood. All receptors come from a woman aged 80 or older with acute or convalescent COVID-19.

This chain connects TRBV28 to TRBJ2-7; D uncertain. Trimming stripped 2 bases from V and 5 bases from J, with 13 bases between. This CDR3 is built from 14 residues. The germline gives CDR1 MDHEN, CDR2 SYDVKM. In nucleotides, the CDR3 is TGTGCCAGCAGTTTACTCCCCTACTACGACGAGCAGTACTTC. It specifies CASSLLPYYDEQYF.

The chain employs TRBV5-1 and TRBJ2-5; no reliable D call. V lost 3 bases and J 2 bases, leaving 11 bases between the germline ends. Germline V gene sequence: CDR1 SGHRS, CDR2 YFSETQ. CDR3 length equals 14 residues. CDR3 amino acids: CASSSRRGQETQYF. CDR3 nucleotide sequence: TGCGCCAGCAGCTCCCGACGAGGACAAGAGACCCAGTACTTC.

The rearrangement joins TRBV5-4 to TRBJ1-4, with D possibly matching TRBD1 (5 bases). The CDR3 has 15 residues. The germline V and J ends were trimmed by 0 bases and 7 bases, with 13 bases remaining between them. Germline CDR1 is SGHNT and CDR2 is YYREEE (reference sequence). The CDR3 nucleotides are TGTGCCAGCAGCTTGGAAAGGGGCCGGAGTGAAAAACTGTTTTTT. This sequence encodes CASSLERGRSEKLFF.

Comments on this clone: A junction end diverges from the germline sequence, so it may reflect a read error. The chain is built from TRBV7-7 and TRBJ2-3, with a possible D match to TRBD2 (6 bases). Germline-derived CDR1 and CDR2 are SSHAT and FNYEAQ (reference sequence). The CDR3 consists of 15 residues. The CDR3 is CASSLTSRNTDTQYF. For the CDR3, the DNA is TGTGCTAGCAGCCTCACTAGCAGAAACACAGATACGCAGTATTTT.

There are a few counts of this clone. The chain recombines TRBV30 with TRBJ1-1; 7 bases map to TRBD1. This CDR3 is built from 14 residues. With 5 bases clipped from V and 2 bases from J, the junction kept 8 bases outside the gene matches. Germline V lookup: CDR1 GTSNPN, CDR2 SVGIG (reference sequence). The CDR3 loop is CAWAGGGRNTEAFF. The CDR3 DNA reads as TGTGCCTGGGCTGGAGGGGGCCGAAACACTGAAGCTTTCTTT.

The chain couples TRBV5-6 to TRBJ1-2; 7 nucleotides line up with TRBD1. Germline V gene lookup returns CDR1 SGHDT and CDR2 YYEEEE. This CDR3 region has 15 residues. V shed 2 bases, J shed 2 bases, and the junction held 6 bases outside the gene matches. Here the CDR3 reads CASSLDTGANYGYTF. CDR3 sequence (DNA): TGTGCCAGCAGCTTAGATACAGGGGCAAACTATGGCTACACCTTC. The full variable domain, rest sourced from reference TRBV5-6 and TRBJ1-2, is DAGVTQSPTHLIKTRGQQVTLRCSPKSGHDTVSWYQQALGQGPQFIFQYYEEEERQRGNFPDRFSGHQFPNYSSELNVNALLLGDSALYLCASSLDTGANYGYTFGSGTRLTVV.

The chain uses TRBV2 and TRBJ1-6, with D unresolved. The V and J ends lost 4 bases and 7 bases respectively, with 8 bases between them. Looked up from germline, CDR1 is SNHLY and CDR2 is FYNNEI. The CDR3 is 13 residues long. Written as DNA, the CDR3 is TGTGCCAGCAGTGCGTCAGTCAATTCACCCCTCCACTTT. This translates into CASSASVNSPLHF.

In DNA, the CDR3 is TGTGCCAGCACCCAGACAGGGGGAACCTACGAGCAGTACTTC. Its protein product is CASTQTGGTYEQYF. This sequence joins TRBV6-6 and TRBJ2-7; 9 bases agree with TRBD1. The CDR3 has 14 residues. Germline CDR1 and CDR2: MNHNY and SVGAGI (reference sequence). Losses at the gene ends were 7 bases for V and 2 bases for J; bases not matched to a gene: 6.

This chain links TRBV19 with TRBJ1-2; 8 bases map to TRBD1. CDR1 is LNHDA and CDR2 is SQIVND in the germline V gene (reference sequence). CDR3 length: 15 residues. V shed 4 bases and J 2 bases; nucleotides not matched to a gene: 6. The chain's CDR3 is CASSSPRTGNYGYTF. The CDR3, as DNA: TGTGCCAGTAGTAGCCCGCGGACAGGGAACTATGGCTACACCTTC.

This clone was found a few times. V gene TRBV29-1 combines with J gene TRBJ1-5, with D possibly matching TRBD1 (5 bases). V was shortened by 5 bases and J by 4 bases, with 12 bases between the two germline ends. Germline V gene lookup returns CDR1 SQVTM and CDR2 ANQGSEA. The CDR3 is 13 amino acids. The CDR3 DNA follows: TGCAGCGTTCGCCAGGGATGGAATCAGCCCCAGCATTTT. Its protein product is CSVRQGWNQPQHF.

The rearrangement links TRBV5-1 to TRBJ2-7, with D possibly TRBD2 on 5 matching bases. Germline V gives CDR1 SGHRS, CDR2 YFSETQ. The CDR3 is made up of 12 amino acids. V was pared by 1 base and J by 3 bases, with 5 bases between. The chain's CDR3 is CASSLRGYEQYF. The CDR3 nucleotides are TGCGCCAGCAGCTTGCGGGGCTACGAGCAGTACTTC. Full variable domain (outside the CDR3, taken from reference TRBV5-1 and TRBJ2-7): KAGVTQTPRYLIKTRGQQVTLSCSPISGHRSVSWYQQTPGQGLQFLFEYFSETQRNKGNFPGRFSGRQFSNSRSEMNVSTLELGDSALYLCASSLRGYEQYFGPGTRLTVT.

The chain carries TRBV7-9 and TRBJ1-1; TRBD1 matches 7 bases. Trimming cost V 1 base and J 4 bases; bases outside gene matches: 9. Germline CDR1 is SEHNR and CDR2 is FQNEAQ (reference sequence). This CDR3 region has 16 residues. The CDR3 sequence: CASSLVRGGQPTEAFF. CDR3 DNA sequence: TGTGCCAGCAGCTTAGTACGGGGGGGACAGCCCACTGAAGCTTTCTTT.

This chain links TRBV5-1 with TRBJ1-1; 9 positions match TRBD1. The V gene end was trimmed by 5 bases and the J gene end by 4 bases; junction bases not matched to a gene: 6. CDR1 is SGHRS, CDR2 YFSETQ, per germline. The CDR3 is made up of 14 amino acids. The CDR3 DNA reads TGCGCCAGCAGAGTACAGGGGGCTGGCACTGAAGCTTTCTTT. Protein: CASRVQGAGTEAFF.

This chain joins TRBV5-1 and TRBJ2-2, with 10 nucleotides matching TRBD2. The length of the CDR3 is 15 residues. The junction had 3 bases not matched to a gene; V was cut back by 3 bases and J by 4 bases. The V gene's germline CDR1 is SGHRS and CDR2 YFSETQ. CDR3 region: CASSSGLAPTGELFF. The CDR3 region has the DNA TGCGCCAGCAGCTCGGGACTAGCGCCCACCGGGGAGCTGTTTTTT.

Note on this clone: The same CDR3 arises from other DNA sequences in this sample as well. The chain links TRBV7-9 to TRBJ1-4, with 7 bases aligning to TRBD1. J gave up 4 bases and V 2 bases, and 4 bases lay outside the gene matches. Germline CDR1 and CDR2: SEHNR and FQNEAQ (reference sequence). The CDR3 covers 15 residues. The CDR3 here is CASSLKGGDNEKLFF. The CDR3 DNA reads as TGTGCCAGCAGCTTAAAAGGGGGCGATAATGAAAAACTGTTTTTT.

The chain couples TRBV3-1 (or the pseudogene TRBV3-2) to TRBJ2-5; D is possibly TRBD1 (5 bases). The CDR3 is 15 amino acids. Germline loops: CDR1 LGHDT, CDR2 YNNKEL (reference sequence). Trimming cost V 0 bases and J 0 bases, with 8 bases left between them. The CDR3 DNA follows: TGTGCCAGCAGCCAAGAGGCAGGGAACCAAGAGACCCAGTACTTC. Protein sequence: CASSQEAGNQETQYF.

The rearrangement links TRBV12-3 or TRBV12-4 to TRBJ2-7; D remains unclear. V was trimmed by 1 base and J by 6 bases, leaving 10 bases between them. CDR3 length: 13 amino acids. As DNA, the CDR3 is TGTGCCAGCAGTTTAGGGGCCATCGGCGAGCAGTACTTC. Its protein is CASSLGAIGEQYF.

The V call is TRBV5-1, the J call TRBJ1-6; TRBD1 agrees at 8 bases. The CDR3 loop spans 14 amino acids. V trimming: 5 bases; J trimming: 7 bases; junction bases outside the gene matches: 5. CDR1 is SGHRS, CDR2 YFSETQ, per germline. The CDR3 sequence is CASRPDRGNSPLHF. CDR3 bases: TGCGCCAGCAGACCAGACAGGGGCAATTCACCCCTCCACTTT. The full variable domain, completed using reference TRBV5-1 and TRBJ1-6, is KAGVTQTPRYLIKTRGQQVTLSCSPISGHRSVSWYQQTPGQGLQFLFEYFSETQRNKGNFPGRFSGRQFSNSRSEMNVSTLELGDSALYLCASRPDRGNSPLHFGNGTRLTVT.

The CDR3 reads CAWSRNLGARGYTF. The CDR3 DNA follows: TGTGCCTGGAGCCGAAACTTGGGGGCGCGAGGCTACACCTTC. This sequence joins TRBV30 and TRBJ1-2; tentatively, D is TRBD1 (6 bases). Germline CDR1 reads GTSNPN; CDR2 reads SVGIG (reference sequence). The length of the CDR3 is 14 residues. Between the trimmed V and J ends, which lost 3 bases and 8 bases, there was a span of 19 bases.

The chain couples TRBV4-2 to TRBJ1-6; TRBD1 matches 8 bases. V was clipped by 5 bases and J by 9 bases; unmatched bases: 15. Germline CDR1 LGHNA, CDR2 YNFKEQ. CDR3 length: 17 residues. CDR3 bases: TGTGCCAGCAGCACTACGGACAGGGCCTATGGGGTTTCACCCCTCCACTTT. Its protein product is CASSTTDRAYGVSPLHF.

The chain links TRBV3-1 (or the pseudogene TRBV3-2) to TRBJ2-5; 8 nucleotides align to TRBD2. The length of the CDR3 is 16 residues. The V gene end was trimmed by 4 bases and the J gene end by 5 bases; junction bases not matched to a gene: 12. CDR1 is LGHDT and CDR2 is YNNKEL in the germline V gene (reference sequence). As DNA, the CDR3 is TGTGCCAGCAGCCCGGGACTAGGGGGGGGGAGGGAGACCCAGTACTTC. Translating it yields CASSPGLGGGRETQYF.

In DNA form, the CDR3 reads TGTGCCAGCAGTTCCGGACAAAGTGGTAATGAAAAACTGTTTTTT. The encoded protein is CASSSGQSGNEKLFF. The gene calls are TRBV6-6 and TRBJ1-4; weak D call: TRBD1 (5 bases). With 4 bases removed from V and 4 bases from J, the gap between germline ends came to 13 bases. The CDR3 contains 15 residues. Germline V gives CDR1 MNHNY, CDR2 SVGAGI (reference sequence).

V gene TRBV18 combines with J gene TRBJ1-3, with D unclear. There are 15 residues in the CDR3. V shed 1 base and J shed 0 bases, with 7 bases lying between them. Germline CDR1 is KGHSH and CDR2 is LQKENI. The CDR3 region has the DNA TGTGCCAGCTCACCACGTTCTTTCTCTGGAAACACCATATATTTT. Translated: CASSPRSFSGNTIYF.

The V and J genes are TRBV5-1 and TRBJ2-5, with TRBD1 as a possible D gene (6 bases). The germline V and J ends were trimmed by 3 bases and 4 bases, with 13 bases remaining between them. The germline V gene has CDR1 SGHRS and CDR2 YFSETQ. The CDR3 runs to 14 residues. CDR3 DNA sequence: TGCGCCAGCAGCTGGGACACGAGCGGAGAGACCCAGTACTTC. This encodes CASSWDTSGETQYF.

The chain links TRBV7-2 to TRBJ2-1; possible D gene TRBD1, 5 bases. V lost 1 base and J 5 bases, leaving 12 bases between the germline ends. The CDR3 loop spans 15 amino acids. Germline V CDR1 and CDR2: SGHTA, FQGNSA. Here the CDR3 reads CASSLEGAEHNEQFF. The CDR3 DNA follows: TGTGCCAGCAGCTTAGAAGGGGCGGAACACAATGAGCAGTTCTTC.

This chain uses TRBV5-1 with TRBJ1-2; D is possibly TRBD1 (6 bases). The length of the CDR3 is 15 residues. Germline V gene data show CDR1 as SGHRS and CDR2 as YFSETQ. V was cut by 1 base and J by 5 bases, with 15 bases left in between. The CDR3 coding sequence is TGCGCCAGCAGCTTGTACTCCAGGGGCTGGTATGGCTACACCTTC. Protein: CASSLYSRGWYGYTF.

The chain joins TRBV10-1 to TRBJ2-2; 9 bases match TRBD1. The germline V gene has CDR1 WNHNN and CDR2 SYGVQD (reference sequence). The CDR3 runs to 16 residues. V was pared by 6 bases and J by 4 bases, with 9 bases of the junction left unmatched. The chain's CDR3 is CASSPTGTGFTGELFF. The CDR3 DNA sequence: TGCGCCAGCAGCCCCACCGGGACAGGGTTCACCGGGGAGCTGTTTTTT.

This chain connects TRBV14 to TRBJ1-6; 7 nucleotides align to TRBD1. CDR1 and CDR2 from the germline V gene are SGHDN and FVKESK. This CDR3 is built from 15 residues. V gave up 3 bases and J gave up 8 bases; unmatched junction bases: 7. In DNA form, the CDR3 reads TGTGCCAGCAGCCATTCAAGGGGGCATGATTCACCCCTCCACTTT. Translated, it gives CASSHSRGHDSPLHF.

This chain connects TRBV27 to TRBJ2-3; 8 bases map to TRBD2. Germline V lookup: CDR1 MNHEY, CDR2 SMNVEV (reference sequence). The CDR3 totals 17 residues. V lost 6 bases and J lost 1; bases outside the gene matches: 12. CDR3 residues: CASSPRGGGRGTDTQYF. The DNA of the CDR3 is TGTGCCAGCAGCCCCCGGGGCGGGGGGCGGGGCACAGATACGCAGTATTTT.

The genes are TRBV6-5 and TRBJ2-7; perhaps TRBD1 as D (5 bases). Trimming shortened V by 6 bases and J by 5 bases, and 17 bases separated the two germline ends. Per the germline V gene, CDR1 is MNHEY and CDR2 is SVGAGI. CDR3 length: 14 residues. CDR3 protein: CASSRLSGRDEQYF. The CDR3 region has the DNA TGTGCCAGCAGCCGCCTTTCGGGCAGGGACGAGCAGTACTTC.

This clone showed up just a few times. This rearrangement joins TRBV28 to TRBJ2-1; TRBD1 agrees at 9 bases. The length of the CDR3 is 11 residues. Germline lookup yields CDR1 MDHEN and CDR2 SYDVKM. Trimming took 2 bases from V and 14 from J; bases not matched to a gene: 1. The CDR3 spells CASSLGTGKFF. The CDR3 region has the DNA TGTGCCAGCAGTTTAGGGACAGGGAAGTTCTTC. Full variable domain (missing parts from reference TRBV28 and TRBJ2-1): DVKVTQSSRYLVKRTGEKVFLECVQDMDHENMFWYRQDPGLGLRLIYFSYDVKMKEKGDIPEGYSVSREKKERFSLILESASTNQTSMYLCASSLGTGKFFGPGTRLTVL.

The J gene is TRBJ2-2, the V gene TRBV7-8; D is ambiguous. CDR3 length equals 15 residues. V gave up 10 bases and J gave up 3 bases, with 18 bases separating them. Per germline, CDR1 SGHVS and CDR2 FQNEAQ. The CDR3 reads CATYHLTPDTGELFF. CDR3 DNA: TGTGCCACCTACCACCTGACTCCCGACACCGGGGAGCTGTTTTTT.